This T cell receptor (beta chain) was identified in a study of yellow fever vaccine responses in identical twins. Study observations and caveats: Twins reportedly had a vaccine T cell response that seemed partly convergent, partly personalized.

Concerning this clonotype itself: Its antigen is as yet unknown. At one end the junction does not follow the germline gene, possibly because of a read error.

TCRdb processed the RT-PCR reads anew with MiXCR; each CDR3 protein has one entry. The sample gives roughly 6,900 distinct CDR3 sequences, about 86% of which show up once; 1.2% is in the top ten. Per the germline V gene, CDR1 is SGHVS and CDR2 is FNYEAQ. CDR3 length: 14 amino acids. The specimen comprised T cells from blood (PBMCs), unsorted or a sorted subset (not recorded which), sampled before or after yellow fever vaccination (not recorded which). The source of this sequence is a woman aged 18-29 years who received the yellow fever vaccine. The rearrangement joins TRBV7-6 to TRBJ2-2; no reliable D call. The CDR3 here is CASSLIPNTGELFF. The DNA for the CDR3 is TGTGCTAGCAGCTTAATCCCCAACACCGGGGAGCTGTTTTTT.